This entry lists 17 T cell receptor beta chains sequenced from one sample in a study of regulatory T cells in long-lasting Graves disease. Building of the TCR beta libraries involved iRepertoire HTBI primers and Arm-PCR of CDR3 regions. MiXCR, run by TCRdb on the multiplex PCR reads, gives a single entry per CDR3 protein. The sample includes over 250,000 distinct CDR3 sequences, under 25% seen only once; the top ten take about 56%. Time point given: persistent/refractory GD, antithyroid drugs over 5 years with positive TRAb. PBMC RNA was the source of the TCR library. Sequenced material: peripheral blood mononuclear cells (PBMCs), taken when the disease was refractory, from a patient treated with antithyroid drugs. Receptors originate from a female donor with Graves disease.

For the CDR3, the DNA is TGTGCCAGCAGTTATACCAAAGAGGATACGCAGTATTTT. Protein sequence: CASSYTKEDTQYF. This chain joins TRBV6-2 or TRBV6-3 and TRBJ2-3; D is ambiguous. The CDR3 spans 13 residues. Trimming cost V 3 bases and J 6 bases, with 10 bases left between them. CDR1 and CDR2 (germline): MNHEY, SVGEGT.

Notes on this clonotype: This could be a read error, since a much larger clone is one nucleotide away. The gene calls are TRBV10-3 and TRBJ2-2; D gene uncertain. Germline V gene data show CDR1 as ENHRY and CDR2 as SYGVKD. The length of the CDR3 is 14 residues. V dropped 1 base and J dropped 10 bases, with 13 bases sitting between them. The CDR3 sequence is CAISELGPPVELFF. The DNA for the CDR3 is TGTGCCATCAGTGAGTTGGGTCCTCCCGTGGAGCTGTTTTTT.

This sequence joins TRBV7-9 and TRBJ2-1; TRBD2 aligns across 8 bases. The ends lost 3 bases at V and 15 bases at J; junction bases unmatched: 4. The CDR3 is made up of 11 amino acids. Germline V lookup: CDR1 SEHNR, CDR2 FQNEAQ (reference sequence). The CDR3 coding sequence is TGTGCCAGCAGCTTCGTAGCGGGGTTGTTCTTC. Translation: CASSFVAGLFF. Variable domain in full (rest from reference TRBV7-9 and TRBJ2-1): DTGVSQNPRHKITKRGQNVTFRCDPISEHNRLYWYRQTLGQGPEFLTYFQNEAQLEKSRLLSDRFSAERPKGSFSTLEIQRTEQGDSAMYLCASSFVAGLFFGPGTRLTVL.

The table lists this clonotype with many counts. The chain recombines TRBV6-1 with TRBJ2-2; 14 bases are a match to TRBD2. Losses at the gene ends were 10 bases for V and 7 bases for J; bases not matched to a gene: 11. The CDR3 runs 16 residues. Per germline, CDR1 MNHNS and CDR2 SASEGT. The CDR3 region has the DNA TGTGCCACTACGCCGGGACTAGCGGGAGTCGTCGGGGAGCTGTTTTTT. It yields the protein CATTPGLAGVVGELFF.

This clonotype was observed a few times. The rearrangement links TRBV30 to TRBJ2-3; 7 positions match TRBD1. Germline lookup yields CDR1 GTSNPN and CDR2 SVGIG (reference sequence). V trimming: 0 bases; J trimming: 1 base; junction bases outside the gene matches: 4. There are 15 residues in the CDR3. CDR3 bases: TGTGCCTGGAGTGTAGGGGGCGCGGGCACAGATACGCAGTATTTT. Translation gives CAWSVGGAGTDTQYF. Looking up the rest from reference TRBV30 and TRBJ2-3 gives the full variable domain: SQTIHQWPATLVQPVGSPLSLECTVEGTSNPNLYWYRQAAGRGLQLLFYSVGIGQISSEVPQNLSASRPQDRQFILSSKKLLLSDSGFYLCAWSVGGAGTDTQYFGPGTRLTVL.

This clonotype was seen at least ten times. This chain joins TRBV28 and TRBJ2-4; no definite D call. Trimming shortened V by 5 bases and J by 0 bases, and 5 bases separated the two germline ends. The CDR3 extends over 13 amino acids. Germline V gene lookup returns CDR1 MDHEN and CDR2 SYDVKM. For the CDR3, the DNA is TGTGCCAGCAGTAGGCTAGCCAAAAACATTCAGTACTTC. Residues: CASSRLAKNIQYF.

This clonotype has a handful of counts. The rearrangement links TRBV11-2 to TRBJ1-2; D is perhaps TRBD1 (6 bases). Deletions cut 1 base from V and 6 bases from J, with 18 bases between. CDR3 length equals 16 residues. Germline CDR1 and CDR2: SGHAT and FQNNGV. CDR3 sequence reads: CASSLVGGGAEDGYTF. The DNA of the CDR3 is TGTGCCAGCAGCTTAGTCGGGGGGGGCGCTGAAGATGGCTACACCTTC.

This clonotype was counted many times. This sequence joins TRBV2 and TRBJ1-2; D may be TRBD1 (6 bases). Trimming pared 6 bases from V and 2 bases from J, leaving 16 bases between. There are 15 residues in the CDR3. The germline V gene has CDR1 SNHLY and CDR2 FYNNEI. The CDR3 DNA sequence: TGTGCCAGCAGAGTGGAAGGACAGCACAACTATGGCTACACCTTC. This encodes CASRVEGQHNYGYTF.

The chain joins TRBV5-1 to TRBJ2-1; 10 bases map to TRBD2. V gave up 2 bases and J gave up 1 base; unmatched junction bases: 6. Germline V CDR1 and CDR2: SGHRS, YFSETQ. The CDR3 loop spans 17 amino acids. CDR3 protein: CASSFKLAGSSYNEQFF. CDR3 bases: TGCGCCAGCAGCTTTAAACTAGCGGGGTCTTCCTACAATGAGCAGTTCTTC.

V usage is TRBV10-3 and J usage is TRBJ2-7; 9 bases are a match to TRBD1. Trimming cost V 3 bases and J 4 bases; bases outside gene matches: 7. The germline gives CDR1 ENHRY, CDR2 SYGVKD. The CDR3 is 15 amino acids. In nucleotides, the CDR3 is TGTGCCATCAGTGAATCTAGGGACAGGGTTTACGAGCAGTACTTC. It translates to CAISESRDRVYEQYF.

This clonotype was observed a handful of times. The V and J genes are TRBV28 and TRBJ2-1, with a weak D call TRBD2 (5 bases). V was shortened by 8 bases and J by 2 bases, with 16 bases between the two germline ends. CDR1 MDHEN and CDR2 SYDVKM come from the germline V gene. CDR3 length equals 15 residues. CDR3 sequence (DNA): TGTGCCAGCCAGGACGAGGACTGGGCCTACAATGAGCAGTTCTTC. Its protein product is CASQDEDWAYNEQFF.

This clonotype was observed many times. This chain connects TRBV12-3 or TRBV12-4 to TRBJ2-5; D possibly corresponds to TRBD1 (6 bases). This CDR3 has 15 amino acids. The V end lost 6 bases, the J end lost 5 bases, and 19 bases lay between the germline ends. CDR3 loop: CASSPSQQGYETQYF. CDR3 nucleotides: TGTGCCAGCAGCCCAAGCCAACAGGGTTACGAGACCCAGTACTTC.

In this sample, this clonotype turned up many times. V and J are TRBV7-2 and TRBJ2-1, with D tentatively TRBD1 or TRBD2 (5 bases each). This CDR3 comprises 17 residues. Germline V lookup: CDR1 SGHTA, CDR2 FQGNSA. Between the trimmed V and J ends, which lost 0 bases and 7 bases, there was a span of 19 bases. CDR3 sequence reads: CASSLASLREWGNEQFF. CDR3 nucleotide sequence: TGTGCCAGCAGCTTAGCGTCGTTGAGGGAGTGGGGGAATGAGCAGTTCTTC.

This clonotype has at least ten counts. J is TRBJ1-2 and V is TRBV2; no definite D call. Germline V gene lookup returns CDR1 SNHLY and CDR2 FYNNEI. Between the trimmed V and J ends, which lost 6 bases and 0 bases, there was a span of 8 bases. The CDR3 loop spans 13 amino acids. CDR3 region: CASRWTTNYGYTF. CDR3 in DNA: TGTGCCAGCAGATGGACCACTAACTATGGCTACACCTTC.

This clonotype occurred many times. The gene calls are TRBV6-5 and TRBJ1-1; tentatively, D is TRBD1 (5 bases). The length of the CDR3 is 14 residues. V was trimmed by 0 bases and J by 11 bases, leaving 16 bases between them. Germline V CDR1 and CDR2: MNHEY, SVGAGI. The CDR3 DNA reads as TGTGCCAGCAGTTACTCGACAACAGGAGACGGGGCTTTCTTT. This sequence encodes CASSYSTTGDGAFF.

The V call is TRBV4-2, the J call TRBJ1-1, with TRBD1 matching 10 bases. V lost 4 bases to trimming and J lost 7 bases; unmatched junction nucleotides: 9. The CDR3 extends over 15 amino acids. Germline lookup yields CDR1 LGHNA and CDR2 YNFKEQ. The CDR3 protein is CASSLRQGAKDEAFF. CDR3 DNA sequence: TGTGCCAGCAGCCTACGACAGGGGGCGAAGGATGAAGCTTTCTTT.

Concerning this clonotype: A junction end diverges from the germline sequence, so it may reflect a read error. The V gene is TRBV7-9, the J gene TRBJ1-4; D possibly corresponds to TRBD1 (5 bases). In germline, CDR1 is SEHNR, CDR2 FQNEAQ (reference sequence). The CDR3 has 17 residues. The CDR3 reads CVSSLGEQAVAREKLFF. For the CDR3, the DNA is TGTGTCAGCAGCTTAGGTGAACAGGCGGTTGCTCGTGAAAAACTGTTTTTT.